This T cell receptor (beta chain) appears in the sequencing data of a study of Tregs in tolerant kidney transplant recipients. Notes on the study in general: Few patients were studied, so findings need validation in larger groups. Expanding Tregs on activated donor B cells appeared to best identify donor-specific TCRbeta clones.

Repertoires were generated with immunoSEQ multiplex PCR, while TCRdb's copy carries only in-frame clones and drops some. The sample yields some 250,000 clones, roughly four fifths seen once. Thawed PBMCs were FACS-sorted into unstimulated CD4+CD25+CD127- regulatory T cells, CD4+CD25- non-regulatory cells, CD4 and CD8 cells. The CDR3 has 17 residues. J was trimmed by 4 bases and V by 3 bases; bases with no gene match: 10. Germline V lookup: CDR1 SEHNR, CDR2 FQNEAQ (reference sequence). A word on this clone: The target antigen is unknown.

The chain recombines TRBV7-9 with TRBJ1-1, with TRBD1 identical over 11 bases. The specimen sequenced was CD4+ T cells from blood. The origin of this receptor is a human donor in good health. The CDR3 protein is CASSFTHTGTGGTEAFF. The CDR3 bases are TGTGCCAGCAGCTTTACCCATACCGGGACAGGGGGCACTGAAGCTTTCTTT.